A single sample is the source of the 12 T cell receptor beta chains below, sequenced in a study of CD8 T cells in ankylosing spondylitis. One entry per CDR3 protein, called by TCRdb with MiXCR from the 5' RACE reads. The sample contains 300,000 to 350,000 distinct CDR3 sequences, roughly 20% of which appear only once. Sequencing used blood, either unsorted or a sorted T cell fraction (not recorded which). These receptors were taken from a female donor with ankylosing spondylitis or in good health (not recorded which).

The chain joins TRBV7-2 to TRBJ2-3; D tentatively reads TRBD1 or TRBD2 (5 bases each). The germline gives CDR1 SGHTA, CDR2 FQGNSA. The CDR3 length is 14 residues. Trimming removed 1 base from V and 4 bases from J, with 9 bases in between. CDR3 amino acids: CASSLDPGPDTQYF. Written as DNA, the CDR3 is TGTGCCAGCAGCTTAGACCCGGGACCAGATACGCAGTATTTT.

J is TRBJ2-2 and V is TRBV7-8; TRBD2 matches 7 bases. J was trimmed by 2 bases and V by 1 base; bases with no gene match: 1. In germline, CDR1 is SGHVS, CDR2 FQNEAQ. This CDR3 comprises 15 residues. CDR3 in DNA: TGTGCCAGCAGCTTAGGCGGGAGTAACACCGGGGAGCTGTTTTTT. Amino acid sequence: CASSLGGSNTGELFF.

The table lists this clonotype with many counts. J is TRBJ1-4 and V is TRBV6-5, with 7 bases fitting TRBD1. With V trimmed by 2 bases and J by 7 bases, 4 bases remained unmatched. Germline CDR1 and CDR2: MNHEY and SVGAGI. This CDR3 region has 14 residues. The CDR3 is CASSYDRVAEKLFF. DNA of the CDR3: TGTGCCAGCAGTTACGACAGGGTGGCTGAAAAACTGTTTTTT.

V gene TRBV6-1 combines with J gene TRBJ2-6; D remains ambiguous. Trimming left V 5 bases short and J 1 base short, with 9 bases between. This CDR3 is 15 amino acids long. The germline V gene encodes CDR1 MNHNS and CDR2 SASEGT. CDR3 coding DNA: TGTGCCAGCAGTCAGGCTCCGTCTGGGGCCAACGTCCTGACTTTC. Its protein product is CASSQAPSGANVLTF.

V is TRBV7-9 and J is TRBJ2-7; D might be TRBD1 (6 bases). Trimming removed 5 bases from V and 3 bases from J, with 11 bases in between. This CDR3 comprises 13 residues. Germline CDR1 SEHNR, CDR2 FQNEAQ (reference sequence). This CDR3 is CASSTDRYYEQYF. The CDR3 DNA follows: TGTGCCAGCAGCACCGACAGGTACTACGAGCAGTACTTC. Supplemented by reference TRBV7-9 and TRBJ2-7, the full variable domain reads DTGVSQNPRHKITKRGQNVTFRCDPISEHNRLYWYRQTLGQGPEFLTYFQNEAQLEKSRLLSDRFSAERPKGSFSTLEIQRTEQGDSAMYLCASSTDRYYEQYFGPGTRLTVT.

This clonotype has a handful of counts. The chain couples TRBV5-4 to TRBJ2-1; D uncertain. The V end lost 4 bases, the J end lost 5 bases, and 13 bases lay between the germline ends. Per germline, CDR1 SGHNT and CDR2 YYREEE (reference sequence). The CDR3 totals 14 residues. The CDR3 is CASSAKRGDNEQFF. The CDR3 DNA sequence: TGTGCCAGCAGCGCGAAGAGAGGAGACAATGAGCAGTTCTTC.

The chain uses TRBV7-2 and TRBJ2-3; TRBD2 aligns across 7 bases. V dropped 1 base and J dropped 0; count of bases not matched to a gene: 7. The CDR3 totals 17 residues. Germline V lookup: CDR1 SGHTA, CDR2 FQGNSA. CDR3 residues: CASSLVLGLPSTDTQYF. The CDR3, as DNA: TGTGCCAGCAGCTTAGTGCTGGGACTACCGAGCACAGATACGCAGTATTTT.

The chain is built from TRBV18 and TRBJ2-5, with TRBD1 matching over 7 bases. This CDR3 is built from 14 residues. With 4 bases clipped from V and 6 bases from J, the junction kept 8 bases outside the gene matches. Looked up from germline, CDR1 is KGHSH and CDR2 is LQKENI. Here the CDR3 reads CASSHGQDGQTQYF. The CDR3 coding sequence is TGTGCCAGCTCACACGGACAGGATGGACAGACCCAGTACTTC.

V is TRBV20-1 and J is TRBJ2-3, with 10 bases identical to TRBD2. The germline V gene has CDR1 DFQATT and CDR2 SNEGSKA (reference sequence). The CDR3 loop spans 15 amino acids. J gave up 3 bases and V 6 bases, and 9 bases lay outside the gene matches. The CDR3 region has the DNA TGCAGTGCCCCCCAAGCGGGAGGGCCAACAGATACGCAGTATTTT. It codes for CSAPQAGGPTDTQYF.

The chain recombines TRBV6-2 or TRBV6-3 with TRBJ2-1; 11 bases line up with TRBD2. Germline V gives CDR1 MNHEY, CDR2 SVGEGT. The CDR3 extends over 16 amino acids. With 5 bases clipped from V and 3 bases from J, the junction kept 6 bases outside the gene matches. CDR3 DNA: TGTGCCAGCAGTACCCTAGCGGGAGGCCTCTACAATGAGCAGTTCTTC. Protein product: CASSTLAGGLYNEQFF.

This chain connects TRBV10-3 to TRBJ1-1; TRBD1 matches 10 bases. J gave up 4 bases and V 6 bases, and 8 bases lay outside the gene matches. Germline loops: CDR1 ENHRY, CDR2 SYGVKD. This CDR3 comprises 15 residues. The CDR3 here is CAIRTGGEAVTEAFF. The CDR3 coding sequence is TGTGCCATCAGGACAGGGGGCGAGGCGGTCACTGAAGCTTTCTTT.

CDR3 loop: CASSLRWTGMEKLFF. The CDR3 bases are TGTGCCAGCAGCTTGAGGTGGACAGGGATGGAAAAACTGTTTTTT. The chain uses TRBV5-8 and TRBJ1-4; 8 bases map to TRBD1. V dropped 1 base and J dropped 8; count of bases not matched to a gene: 7. This CDR3 region has 15 residues. Germline lookup yields CDR1 SGHTS and CDR2 YDEGEE.